This TCR beta chain originates from a study of cytomegalovirus exposure and HLA in healthy donors. Germline values: CDR1 DFQATT, CDR2 SNEGSKA (reference sequence). With 6 bases removed from V and 4 bases from J, the gap between germline ends came to 10 bases. This CDR3 contains 11 residues. Findings and caveats of the study: A later analysis showed TCR association rates differing by HLA locus, peaking at DRB1 and lowest at HLA-C.

Primers included in the PCR were 60 Vbeta and 13 Jbeta primers. Original analysis: As a later analysis found, there were 80 million or so unique TCR beta chains, of which some 9.9 million were shared. The protocol was immunoSEQ multiplex PCR, while the TCRdb copy is restricted to in-frame clones and leaves out a portion. Clone size and V and J calls were adopted from that table, with D and trimming inferred from the DNA. The table includes some 160,000 clones, roughly 84% detected once. Remarks on this clone: Its target is not known.

The TCR originated in a man aged 25-45 years in good health and CMV-seropositive. V usage is TRBV20-1 and J usage is TRBJ2-7; D may be TRBD2 (6 bases). Sequencing input: PBMCs. CDR3: CSARGGYEQYF. The DNA for the CDR3 is TGCAGTGCCCGGGGAGGTTACGAGCAGTACTTC.